The rows below give T cell receptor beta chains drawn from one sample of a study of identical twins. TCRdb reprocessed the 5' RACE reads via MiXCR and lists one record per CDR3 protein. The sample contains 250,000 to 350,000 distinct CDR3 sequences, about 8% of which appear only once. The same data also contributed to another study, on yellow fever vaccine responses in identical twins.

Source material: memory (CD45RO+) T cells sorted from blood. The receptor source for this set is a woman under 30 in good health. CDR3s include the opening cysteine and the closing phenylalanine or tryptophan. D genes are given only for firm matches. Clone size is not always given. Where it is, it says once, few, many or a class for expanded clones.

V gene	clone size	D gene	J gene	CDR3 protein	CDR3 DNA
TRBV5-1	many	TRBD2	TRBJ2-3	CASSAGTSGQDTQYF	TGCGCCAGCAGCGCCGGGACTAGCGGACAAGATACGCAGTATTTT
TRBV24-1	many	TRBD1	TRBJ1-2	CATSQGGETNYGYTF	TGTGCCACCAGTCAGGGGGGTGAAACCAACTATGGCTACACCTTC
TRBV25-1	many	TRBD1	TRBJ1-2	CASSPPGGGYTF	TGTGCCAGCAGCCCTCCAGGGGGTGGCTACACCTTC
TRBV2	.	TRBD2	TRBJ2-1	CASTPGTSSYEQFF	TGTGCCAGCACTCCCGGGACTAGTAGCTATGAGCAGTTCTTC
TRBV20-1	.	TRBD2	TRBJ2-7	CSVGRGSYVQYF	TGCAGTGTTGGGCGGGGGAGCTACGTGCAGTACTTC
TRBV5-1	.	.	TRBJ2-4	CASSAEGAGVSKNIQYF	TGCGCCAGCAGCGCCGAAGGGGCAGGGGTGAGCAAAAACATTCAGTACTTC
TRBV3-1	.	TRBD2	TRBJ2-1	CASSRISGRAANEQFF	TGTGCCAGCAGCCGAATTAGCGGGAGGGCCGCCAATGAGCAGTTCTTC
TRBV20-1	few	TRBD1	TRBJ1-1	CSARPGQVITEAFF	TGCAGTGCTAGACCGGGACAGGTGATCACTGAAGCTTTCTTT
TRBV4-2	few	.	TRBJ2-3	CASSQGGRSTDTQYF	TGTGCCAGCAGCCAAGGTGGGCGCAGCACAGATACGCAGTATTTT
TRBV20-1	many	.	TRBJ1-3	CSAKYLNSGNTIYF	TGCAGTGCTAAATATCTGAACTCTGGAAACACCATATATTTT
TRBV20-1	few	.	TRBJ1-1	CSARDPMRDTEAFF	TGCAGTGCTAGAGATCCAATGAGAGACACTGAAGCTTTCTTT
TRBV24-1	.	.	TRBJ2-7	CATSDGGFYEQYF	TGTGCCACCAGTGATGGGGGGTTCTACGAGCAGTACTTC
TRBV11-2	many	.	TRBJ2-3	CASSSWGDRRTDTQYF	TGTGCCAGCAGCTCCTGGGGCGACAGGCGCACAGATACGCAGTATTTT
TRBV28	many	TRBD1	TRBJ1-2	CASSWTGWGGYTF	TGTGCCAGCAGTTGGACAGGATGGGGTGGCTACACCTTC
TRBV20-1	few	.	TRBJ1-2	CSAQRGGYYGYTF	TGCAGTGCCCAAAGAGGGGGATACTATGGCTACACCTTC
TRBV12-3/TRBV12-4	many	.	TRBJ1-5	CASSLEGAITNQPQHF	TGTGCCAGCAGTTTAGAGGGTGCTATCACCAATCAGCCCCAGCATTTT
TRBV20-1	few	.	TRBJ2-1	CSARDRGEQFF	TGCAGTGCTAGAGACCGGGGGGAGCAGTTCTTC
TRBV6-1	many	.	TRBJ2-2	CASKWDRGGTGELFF	TGTGCCAGCAAGTGGGACAGAGGAGGGACCGGGGAGCTGTTTTTT
TRBV3-1	many	.	TRBJ2-1	CASSQDGDNEQFF	TGTGCCAGCAGCCAAGATGGGGACAATGAGCAGTTCTTC
TRBV29-1	.	.	TRBJ2-5	CSVERGGIQTQYF	TGCAGCGTTGAAAGGGGGGGAATACAGACCCAGTACTTC
TRBV5-8	many	.	TRBJ1-1	CASSFYRGGNTEAFF	TGTGCCAGCTCGTTCTATCGAGGGGGGAACACTGAAGCTTTCTTT
TRBV27	few	.	TRBJ1-4	CASAKRGTNEKLFF	TGTGCCAGCGCGAAGAGGGGGACTAATGAAAAACTGTTTTTT
TRBV7-6	many	.	TRBJ2-3	CASSDRYTDTQYF	TGTGCCAGCTCAGACAGGTACACAGATACGCAGTATTTT
TRBV7-7	few	TRBD2	TRBJ2-3	CASSLAVGGADTQYF	TGTGCCAGCAGCTTAGCCGTGGGAGGGGCAGATACGCAGTATTTT
TRBV20-1	.	TRBD2	TRBJ2-5	CSAISGLAGGETQYF	TGCAGTGCTATTTCCGGACTAGCGGGGGGCGAGACCCAGTACTTC
TRBV12-3/TRBV12-4	many	.	TRBJ2-2	CASSFQGGGELFF	TGTGCCAGCAGTTTTCAGGGGGGCGGGGAGCTGTTTTTT
TRBV24-1	many	TRBD2	TRBJ2-1	CATSGYTGGPSYEQFF	TGTGCCACCAGTGGATATACGGGAGGGCCTTCGTATGAGCAGTTCTTC
TRBV3-1	many	TRBD1	TRBJ2-3	CASSRTGGGDTQYF	TGTGCCAGCAGCCGGACAGGGGGAGGAGATACGCAGTATTTT
TRBV7-2	.	TRBD2	TRBJ2-7	CASSRRSGSFAYEQYF	TGTGCCAGCAGCAGACGTAGCGGGAGTTTCGCCTACGAGCAGTACTTC
TRBV5-6	.	TRBD1	TRBJ2-5	CASSPGPGGRLDQYF	TGTGCCAGCAGCCCGGGGCCAGGGGGACGTTTAGACCAGTACTTC
TRBV9	few	.	TRBJ1-3	CASSVRGVTSLGDTIYF	TGTGCCAGCAGCGTCAGGGGCGTTACTAGTCTCGGCGACACCATATATTTT
TRBV6-1	.	.	TRBJ1-1	CASKQTEARTFEAFF	TGTGCCAGCAAGCAGACGGAGGCCCGGACGTTCGAAGCTTTCTTT
TRBV27	many	TRBD2	TRBJ2-1	CATKALAGVSYNEQFF	TGTGCCACCAAGGCACTAGCGGGAGTTAGCTACAATGAGCAGTTCTTC
TRBV3-1	.	TRBD1	TRBJ1-1	CASSLGTVEAFF	TGTGCCAGCAGTCTAGGGACAGTTGAAGCTTTCTTT
TRBV11-2	few	TRBD1	TRBJ1-2	CASSPQGVGRDGYTF	TGTGCCAGCAGCCCACAGGGGGTGGGTAGGGATGGCTACACCTTC
TRBV4-2	medium-sized	TRBD1	TRBJ2-1	CASSQDLVGTGYNEQFF	TGTGCCAGCAGCCAAGATTTAGTCGGGACAGGGTACAATGAGCAGTTCTTC
TRBV5-1	.	.	TRBJ2-1	CASSLPGGGYEQFF	TGCGCCAGCAGCTTGCCGGGGGGCGGATATGAGCAGTTCTTC
TRBV7-2	.	.	TRBJ2-7	CASSLARVGLFSYEQYF	TGTGCCAGCAGCTTAGCGCGCGTCGGTCTCTTCTCCTACGAGCAGTACTTC
TRBV6-4	few	TRBD2	TRBJ2-1	CASRSVAGVNNEQFF	TGTGCCAGCCGCAGCGTAGCGGGAGTGAACAATGAGCAGTTCTTC
TRBV4-2	.	TRBD1	TRBJ2-5	CASSQETGGWETQYF	TGTGCCAGCAGCCAAGAAACAGGGGGTTGGGAGACCCAGTACTTC
TRBV27	many	.	TRBJ2-3	CASSNGGAMIGTDTQYF	TGTGCCAGCAGCAATGGCGGGGCCATGATCGGGACAGATACGCAGTATTTT
TRBV20-1	few	TRBD1	TRBJ1-5	CSAREEDRANQPQHF	TGCAGTGCTAGAGAAGAGGACAGGGCCAATCAGCCCCAGCATTTT
TRBV6-1	.	.	TRBJ1-1	CASSELVGPNTEAFF	TGTGCCAGCAGTGAACTAGTAGGGCCGAACACTGAAGCTTTCTTT
TRBV2	.	TRBD2	TRBJ2-1	CASSERGYSGTTYNEQFF	TGTGCCAGCAGTGAACGGGGCTATAGCGGGACAACCTACAATGAGCAGTTCTTC
TRBV7-9	few	.	TRBJ2-5	CASSFGAEGETQYF	TGTGCCAGCAGCTTTGGGGCAGAGGGTGAGACCCAGTACTTC
TRBV28	few	TRBD2	TRBJ2-5	CASSPPPTRGRETQYF	TGTGCCAGCAGCCCGCCCCCCACGCGCGGGAGAGAGACCCAGTACTTC
TRBV5-6	many	.	TRBJ2-2	CASRGLNTGELFF	TGTGCCAGCAGGGGCCTAAACACCGGGGAGCTGTTTTTT
TRBV2	.	.	TRBJ2-1	CASSERVGEQFF	TGTGCCAGCAGTGAAAGGGTTGGGGAGCAGTTCTTC
TRBV5-1	.	.	TRBJ1-6	CASSLDIMGNSPLHF	TGCGCCAGCAGCTTGGACATCATGGGTAATTCACCCCTCCACTTT
TRBV27	.	.	TRBJ2-7	CASSFRRTNNYEQYF	TGTGCCAGCAGTTTTAGGAGGACTAATAACTACGAGCAGTACTTC
TRBV15	few	TRBD2	TRBJ2-2	CATSRSGGTGELFF	TGTGCCACCAGCAGATCGGGGGGTACCGGGGAGCTGTTTTTT
TRBV4-1	few	TRBD2	TRBJ2-7	CASSQTPLAGGRYEQYF	TGCGCCAGCAGCCAAACACCTCTAGCGGGAGGACGCTACGAGCAGTACTTC
TRBV2	.	.	TRBJ1-4	CASRTRSNEKLFF	TGTGCCAGCAGGACTCGCAGCAATGAAAAACTGTTTTTT
TRBV12-3/TRBV12-4	many	.	TRBJ1-5	CASSLTADSYSNQPQHF	TGTGCCAGCAGTTTGACGGCAGACTCTTATAGCAATCAGCCCCAGCATTTT
TRBV3-1	few	.	TRBJ2-4	CASSQDHFNIQYF	TGTGCCAGCAGCCAAGATCACTTCAACATTCAGTACTTC
TRBV2	.	.	TRBJ2-4	CASSKTGRIENIQYF	TGTGCCAGCAGCAAGACAGGGAGGATCGAAAACATTCAGTACTTC
TRBV6-5	.	.	TRBJ1-2	CASSSHPNGYTF	TGTGCCAGCAGTTCGCACCCAAATGGCTACACCTTC